One sample yielded the 27 T cell receptor beta chains listed below, sequenced in a study of radiotherapy plus CTLA-4 blockade in lung cancer. Sequencing was performed with immunoSEQ multiplex PCR; in TCRdb, only in-frame clones are kept and a portion is missing. The table records about 88,000 clones, 60% to 80% of them present only once. This material consisted of peripheral blood, taken from a patient treated with radiotherapy plus ipilimumab. Source of these receptors: a human donor with non-small cell lung cancer that progressed on radiotherapy plus ipilimumab.

The chain joins TRBV9 to TRBJ1-1; possibly TRBD1 for D (5 bases). Trimming removed 1 base at V and 5 bases at J, with 15 bases between. The CDR3 totals 15 residues. In germline, CDR1 is SGDLS, CDR2 YYNGEE. In DNA form, the CDR3 reads TGTGCCAGCAGCGTAAGAAAGGGAGGGGATACTGAAGCTTTCTTT. This sequence encodes CASSVRKGGDTEAFF.

The rearrangement joins TRBV29-1 to TRBJ2-1; 8 bases are a match to TRBD2. Looked up from germline, CDR1 is SQVTM and CDR2 is ANQGSEA. This CDR3 has 12 residues. The DNA for the CDR3 is TGCAGAGCGGGGGACTCCTACAATGAGCAGTTCTTC. Translated: CRAGDSYNEQFF.

Only a few counts were recorded for this clone. The rearrangement uses TRBV6-5 and TRBJ2-7, with 9 positions matching TRBD1. This CDR3 spans 14 amino acids. Germline V gene data show CDR1 as MNHEY and CDR2 as SVGAGI. The junction had 6 bases not matched to a gene; V was cut back by 5 bases and J by 4 bases. The CDR3 sequence is CASSTTGGFYEQYF. DNA for the CDR3: TGTGCCAGCAGTACTACAGGGGGCTTTTACGAGCAGTACTTC.

The chain combines TRBV19 with TRBJ2-3; no clear D gene. The V end lost 0 bases, the J end lost 5 bases, and 15 bases lay between the germline ends. The germline V gene has CDR1 LNHDA and CDR2 SQIVND (reference sequence). CDR3 size: 16 residues. Written as DNA, the CDR3 is TGTGCCAGTAGTATAGATCTCGGCGGATTGCTAGATACGCAGTATTTT. Translating it yields CASSIDLGGLLDTQYF.

The V and J genes are TRBV9 and TRBJ2-1; D gene ambiguous. CDR1 SGDLS and CDR2 YYNGEE come from the germline V gene. Between the trimmed V and J ends, which lost 3 bases and 0 bases, there was a span of 16 bases. There are 17 residues in the CDR3. CDR3 sequence reads: CASSAGGSPGSYNEQFF. DNA for the CDR3: TGTGCCAGCAGCGCCGGTGGGTCACCCGGCTCCTACAATGAGCAGTTCTTC.

This chain connects TRBV11-2 to TRBJ1-1; D is undetermined. Trimming stripped 3 bases from V and 1 base from J, with 9 bases between. CDR3 length: 14 amino acids. Germline assignment: CDR1 SGHAT and CDR2 FQNNGV. The CDR3: CASSFGGPNTEAFF. CDR3 in DNA: TGTGCCAGCAGCTTTGGCGGCCCGAACACTGAAGCTTTCTTT.

This clone has a single count. V gene TRBV30 combines with J gene TRBJ2-2, with 13 bases aligning to TRBD2. Germline assignment: CDR1 GTSNPN and CDR2 SVGIG (reference sequence). CDR3 length: 13 amino acids. The CDR3 reads CASTSGGSGELFF. The CDR3 nucleotides are TGTGCATCGACTAGCGGGGGGTCGGGGGAGCTGTTTTTT.

The rearrangement joins TRBV2 to TRBJ1-1; D remains unclear. The CDR3 is made up of 12 amino acids. The V end was cut by 7 bases, the J end by 3 bases, with 9 bases between. The V gene's germline CDR1 is SNHLY and CDR2 FYNNEI. CDR3 loop: CASTQLYTEAFF. The CDR3 DNA is TGTGCCAGCACACAGCTATACACTGAAGCTTTCTTT.

CDR3 amino acids: CASSYTSGTYNEQFF. The CDR3 bases are TGTGCCAGCAGTTATACTAGCGGAACCTACAATGAGCAGTTCTTC. The chain recombines TRBV27 with TRBJ2-1; TRBD2 agrees at 8 bases. The CDR3 spans 15 residues. The trim removed 4 bases at V and 2 bases at J, leaving 4 bases unmatched. Germline loops: CDR1 MNHEY, CDR2 SMNVEV (reference sequence).

The chain carries TRBV6-5 and TRBJ1-1, with TRBD1 matching 9 bases. Germline V gives CDR1 MNHEY, CDR2 SVGAGI. V gave up 10 bases and J gave up 3 bases; unmatched junction bases: 3. CDR3 size: 12 residues. Written as DNA, the CDR3 is TGTGCCACCCGGACAGGGGACACTGAAGCTTTCTTT. Amino acid sequence: CATRTGDTEAFF.

The chain carries TRBV6-5 and TRBJ1-2; D is undetermined. Trimming shortened V by 6 bases and J by 8 bases, and 16 bases separated the two germline ends. The CDR3 runs 13 residues. Per germline, CDR1 MNHEY and CDR2 SVGAGI. CDR3 DNA: TGTGCCAGCAGCTACGACCGGAGGCTAGGCTACACCTTC. Translated: CASSYDRRLGYTF.

The CDR3 here is CASSVGVSADEQFF. The CDR3 DNA reads TGTGCCAGCAGCGTCGGCGTGAGTGCCGATGAGCAGTTCTTC. The V and J genes are TRBV11-2 and TRBJ2-1; D gene uncertain. CDR1 and CDR2 (germline): SGHAT, FQNNGV. The CDR3 is 14 residues long. V was cut by 5 bases and J by 8 bases, with 16 bases left in between.

This clone was observed a handful of times. V and J are TRBV28 and TRBJ2-7; D tentatively fits TRBD1 or TRBD2 (6 bases each). Trimming removed 7 bases at V and 1 base at J, with 14 bases between. Germline-derived CDR1 and CDR2 are MDHEN and SYDVKM. There are 14 residues in the CDR3. The chain's CDR3 is CASKKGDSSYEQYF. For the CDR3, the DNA is TGTGCCAGCAAGAAGGGGGACTCATCCTACGAGCAGTACTTC.

The chain has TRBV29-1 and TRBJ1-2, with D possibly being TRBD1 (6 bases). The V end lost 5 bases, the J end lost 7 bases, and 11 bases lay between the germline ends. This CDR3 is 11 amino acids long. Germline-derived CDR1 and CDR2 are SQVTM and ANQGSEA. This chain's CDR3 is CSVQGRGGYTF. CDR3 bases: TGCAGCGTTCAGGGCAGGGGTGGCTACACCTTC.

V is TRBV5-1 and J is TRBJ1-1; a weak D match, TRBD1 (6 bases). The CDR3 is 13 residues long. V was clipped by 4 bases and J by 1 base, with 8 bases between them. The germline CDR1 and CDR2 sequences are SGHRS and YFSETQ. CDR3 nucleotide sequence: TGCGCCAGCAGCCTGGGGGCGAACACTGAAGCTTTCTTT. Protein product: CASSLGANTEAFF.

The chain has TRBV25-1 and TRBJ1-1; the D gene is possibly TRBD1 (5 bases). V was shortened by 2 bases and J by 1 base, with 5 bases between the two germline ends. Germline V CDR1 and CDR2: MGHDK, SYGVNS. CDR3 length: 13 amino acids. The CDR3 region is CASSERGNTEAFF. CDR3 coding DNA: TGTGCCAGCAGTGAAAGGGGGAACACTGAAGCTTTCTTT.

This clone is a singleton in its sample. V is TRBV9 and J is TRBJ2-7; 9 nucleotides line up with TRBD2. V was pared by 7 bases and J by 3 bases, with 11 bases of the junction left unmatched. CDR1 is SGDLS, CDR2 YYNGEE, per germline. This CDR3 contains 15 residues. DNA for the CDR3: TGTGCCAGCGGCGGGGGGGGCGCGACCTACTACGAGCAGTACTTC. Protein product: CASGGGGATYYEQYF.

The chain is built from TRBV7-8 and TRBJ1-1; no clear D gene. V lost 2 bases to trimming and J lost 7 bases, with 11 bases between them. The V gene's germline CDR1 is SGHVS and CDR2 FQNEAQ. The CDR3 totals 13 residues. CDR3 amino acids: CASSLKGGVEAFF. In DNA form, the CDR3 reads TGTGCCAGCAGCTTAAAAGGAGGAGTTGAAGCTTTCTTT.

V gene TRBV2 combines with J gene TRBJ2-1; the D call may be TRBD1 or TRBD2 (6 bases each). This CDR3 is built from 13 residues. CDR1 SNHLY and CDR2 FYNNEI come from the germline V gene. Trimming shortened V by 7 bases and J by 4 bases, and 11 bases separated the two germline ends. The CDR3 sequence is CASTGAPYNEQFF. The CDR3 DNA reads TGTGCCAGCACGGGGGCCCCTTACAATGAGCAGTTCTTC.

This clone was seen a handful of times. V is TRBV21-1 and J is TRBJ2-5; no check of the table's D call, TRBD2, against the DNA was made. TRBV21-1 is a documented pseudogene. The length of the CDR3 is 13 residues. The CDR3 DNA sequence: TGTGCCAGCAGCCGGGTGGGGGGAGAGACCCAGTACTTC. This encodes CASSRVGGETQYF.

This sequence joins TRBV5-1 and TRBJ1-2; TRBD1 matches at 7 bases. Germline V gene data show CDR1 as SGHRS and CDR2 as YFSETQ. V trimming: 5 bases; J trimming: 4 bases; junction bases outside the gene matches: 11. The CDR3 runs 15 residues. CDR3 loop: CASRQAEGAFYGYTF. For the CDR3, the DNA is TGCGCCAGCAGACAAGCCGAGGGGGCGTTCTATGGCTACACCTTC.

The J gene is TRBJ1-4, the V gene TRBV18; 8 positions match TRBD1. Germline V CDR1 and CDR2: KGHSH, LQKENI. CDR3 length: 15 residues. J was trimmed by 8 bases and V by 3 bases; bases with no gene match: 8. The CDR3 sequence: CASSPETGALEKLFF. CDR3 sequence (DNA): TGTGCCAGCTCACCTGAGACAGGGGCCCTCGAAAAACTGTTTTTT.

V is TRBV23-1 and J is TRBJ1-3; a weak D match, TRBD1 (6 bases). TRBV23-1 carries the ORF label, with uncertain function. The CDR3 has 14 amino acids. V lost 4 bases and J lost 2, with 9 bases in between. CDR3 sequence (DNA): TGCGCCAGCAGTCTACAGGGACCTGGAAACACCATATATTTT. This encodes CASSLQGPGNTIYF.

The chain couples TRBV19 to TRBJ2-2, with D possibly matching TRBD2 (5 bases). Germline lookup yields CDR1 LNHDA and CDR2 SQIVND (reference sequence). The V end lost 3 bases, the J end lost 5 bases, and 10 bases lay between the germline ends. There are 14 residues in the CDR3. CDR3 coding DNA: TGTGCCAGTAGTATGGGAGTAGCGACCGGGGAGCTGTTTTTT. This translates into CASSMGVATGELFF.

The sample holds one count of this clone. V gene TRBV10-3 combines with J gene TRBJ1-3; tentatively, D is TRBD1 (5 bases). The germline gives CDR1 ENHRY, CDR2 SYGVKD. CDR3 length: 15 residues. Deletions cut 3 bases from V and 2 bases from J, with 11 bases between. The CDR3 sequence is CAISDLGAAGNTIYF. The CDR3 DNA sequence: TGTGCCATCAGTGATCTCGGGGCAGCTGGAAACACCATATATTTT.

This clone was found a few times. The chain carries TRBV18 and TRBJ2-3; TRBD2 aligns across 7 bases. Germline V gene sequence: CDR1 KGHSH, CDR2 LQKENI. This CDR3 is 17 amino acids long. Trimming removed 0 bases from V and 2 bases from J; junction bases left unmatched: 8. In DNA, the CDR3 is TGTGCCAGCTCACCACCCACCGGCGGGGGAAACACAGATACGCAGTATTTT. It translates to CASSPPTGGGNTDTQYF. The full variable domain, completed using reference TRBV18 and TRBJ2-3, is NAGVMQNPRHLVRRRGQEARLRCSPMKGHSHVYWYRQLPEEGLKFMVYLQKENIIDESGMPKERFSAEFPKEGPSILRIQQVVRGDSAAYFCASSPPTGGGNTDTQYFGPGTRLTVL.

This rearrangement joins TRBV6-6 to TRBJ1-1; 8 bases fit TRBD1. CDR3 size: 16 residues. CDR1 is MNHNY, CDR2 SVGAGI, per germline (reference sequence). Trimming removed 5 bases from V and 0 bases from J; junction bases left unmatched: 8. CDR3 sequence reads: CASSHTRTGLNTEAFF. The CDR3 DNA reads TGTGCCAGCAGTCATACTCGGACAGGGCTGAACACTGAAGCTTTCTTT.